This record looks at one T cell receptor beta chain sequence and its context. Its antigen is undetermined. The investigators amplified TCR beta CDR3 regions from RNA transcripts. HTBI primers were used for first-round RT-PCR of the TCR CDR3. A single record per CDR3 protein comes from TCRdb applying MiXCR to the multiplex PCR reads. The repertoire holds fewer than 650,000 distinct CDR3 sequences, with approximately 15% as singletons. Blood was drawn at first hyperthyroidism diagnosis, before any ophthalmopathy symptoms. Around 9.8 ml fresh peripheral blood yielded the PBMCs. The CDR3 consists of 13 residues. Germline values: CDR1 LNHNV, CDR2 YYDKDF (reference sequence). The V end was cut by 0 bases, the J end by 9 bases, with 8 bases between. This sample is drawn from a study of T cells in Graves' hyperthyroidism and ophthalmopathy. Study outcomes and limitations: Ophthalmopathy onset followed model prediction by a median about six months.

The J gene is TRBJ2-2, the V gene TRBV15; D gene ambiguous. The source of this sequence is a woman aged 25 to 39 with Graves' hyperthyroidism that later progressed to Graves' ophthalmopathy. Material for sequencing was blood. The CDR3 spells CATSRDTSRELFF. The CDR3 DNA reads TGTGCCACCAGCAGAGATACGAGTAGGGAGCTGTTTTTT. The entire variable domain, with the rest obtained from reference TRBV15 and TRBJ2-2, is as follows: DAMVIQNPRYQVTQFGKPVTLSCSQTLNHNVMYWYQQKSSQAPKLLFHYYDKDFNNEADTPDNFQSRRPNTSFCFLDIRSPGLGDTAMYLCATSRDTSRELFFGEGSRLTVL.